These T cell receptor beta chains were read from a single sample in a study of human T cells and chemical hapten exposure. In TCRdb, the RACE reads were re-called with MiXCR into one record per CDR3 protein. This sample yields about 380,000 distinct CDR3 sequences, of which more than 4.5% are seen a single time; around 2.6% belongs to the top ten. Sequenced here: whole blood, sampled in connection with sensitization to the hapten diphenylcyclopropenone (DPC). These receptors all stem from a woman in her 50s with alopecia areata. Some clones in this sample may be carry-over from other donors' samples. CDR3s include the opening cysteine and the closing phenylalanine or tryptophan. Some rows mark clone size as missing; the rest say once, few, many or name a class of expanded clone.

CASSAPLSGRLDEQFF TRBV11-2 .
CATRTGSEQYF TRBV10-3 .
CASRAPGGNEQFF TRBV6-5 few
CASSGLANTEAFF TRBV12-3/TRBV12-4 many
CASGSINEQFF TRBV27 few
CSVEDRRTAARSEQYF TRBV29-1 many
CASSPNGYDSGNTIYF TRBV18 many
CASSLGGQGHSPLHF TRBV28 few
CASTSVAAESTDTQYF TRBV6-6 many
CSAATGIGNEQFF TRBV20-1 few
CASSLGQFSGANVLTF TRBV7-8 many
CASGWGGGKMNTEAFF TRBV12-3/TRBV12-4 .
CASSQEIGRVNTEAFF TRBV14 .
CVTYPPLGYGYTF TRBV27 .
CASGVQDTQYF TRBV12-5 many
CASSRSGQGYREQFF TRBV5-1 many
CASRPGGGYHGYTF TRBV28 few
CASGPDRGLPYEQYF TRBV12-3/TRBV12-4 many
CASSPRQGNSNQPQHF TRBV27 few
CASSLPASPYGYTF TRBV7-2 few
CADRDPINYGYTF TRBV5-4 many
CATQTRGGTQHF TRBV2 .
CASSPDGTNYGYTF TRBV7-2 many
CASSEGPVAFF TRBV6-1 many
CASSIPRLAGGANEQFF TRBV19 .
CASSQGARTYEQYF TRBV3-1 many
CSSPNPGGETQYF TRBV29-1 .
CASSPIGTSGRANEQFF TRBV7-8 many
CSARAGQGADGYTF TRBV20-1 .
CSARAGVYTGELFF TRBV20-1 many
CASIRISPLHF TRBV23-1 few
CASRGDSNYGYTF TRBV2 .
CASSEARLVPEAFF TRBV2 few
CSGSVGGPTDTQYF TRBV20-1 few
CSARALGRDHTDTQYF TRBV20-1 many
CASSLNRAYEQFF TRBV7-3 many
CASSKVGPGNTIYF TRBV21-1 .
CASSPLPGTALEAFF TRBV7-2 .
CASSLPKGTQYF TRBV6-5 many
CATSTSAGGEKYF TRBV15 .
CASSLAGGGLSKAFF TRBV7-3 .
CSVKSGGQETQYF TRBV29-1 many
CASSRDREVTEAFF TRBV12-3/TRBV12-4 .
CASSPRPSGSVTDTQYF TRBV6-2/TRBV6-3 .
CASSRVGADTDTQYF TRBV7-2 few